This T cell receptor beta chain was sequenced for a study of blood T cell repertoires in COVID-19. Per the germline V gene, CDR1 is SGHAT and CDR2 is FQNNGV. Trimming stripped 7 bases from V and 0 bases from J, with 8 bases between. The CDR3 runs to 13 residues. Libraries were prepared by immunoSEQ multiplex PCR; TCRdb keeps only in-frame clonotypes and omits some of them. The sample lists 250,000 to 350,000 clones, roughly 86% seen once, with roughly 5% in the top ten. The rearrangement uses TRBV11-2 and TRBJ2-3; the D gene is possibly TRBD2 (6 bases). The TCR was taken from a woman in her twenties or thirties who had recovered from COVID-19. Sequenced sample: PBMCs or T cells enriched from blood (not recorded which). CDR3 sequence reads: CASTLASTDTQYF. The CDR3 DNA sequence: TGTGCCAGCACTCTAGCGAGCACAGATACGCAGTATTTT.